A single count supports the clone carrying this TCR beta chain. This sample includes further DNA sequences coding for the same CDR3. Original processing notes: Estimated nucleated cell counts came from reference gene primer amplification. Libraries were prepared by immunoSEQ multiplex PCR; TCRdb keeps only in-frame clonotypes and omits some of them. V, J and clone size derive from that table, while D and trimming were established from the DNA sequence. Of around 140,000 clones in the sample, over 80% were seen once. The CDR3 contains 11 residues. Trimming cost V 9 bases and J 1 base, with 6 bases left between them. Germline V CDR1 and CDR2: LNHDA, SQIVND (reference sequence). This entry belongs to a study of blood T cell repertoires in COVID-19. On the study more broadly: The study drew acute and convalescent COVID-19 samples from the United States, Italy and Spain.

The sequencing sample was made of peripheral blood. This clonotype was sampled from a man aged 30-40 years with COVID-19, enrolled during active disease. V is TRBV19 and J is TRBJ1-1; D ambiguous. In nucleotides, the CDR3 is TGTGCCAGCGCGGGGAACACTGAAGCTTTCTTT. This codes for CASAGNTEAFF.